This T cell receptor (beta chain) was sequenced during a study of cytomegalovirus exposure and HLA in healthy donors. Findings and caveats of the study: Data from an earlier analysis indicated that most TCR beta V segments were productive either about 87% or about 30% of the time. The investigators catalogued 150 to 200 TCR beta chains as cytomegalovirus-associated.

This clone was seen a few times. The antigen is not known. Donors consisted of healthy bone marrow donors. V lost 5 bases and J lost 1; bases outside the gene matches: 6. This CDR3 has 16 residues. CDR1 and CDR2 from the germline V gene are SGHVS and FQNEAQ. PCR amplification relied on 60 Vbeta primers (plus 13 Jbeta primers). Repertoires were generated with immunoSEQ multiplex PCR, while TCRdb's copy carries only in-frame clones and drops some. The table includes around 97,000 clones, roughly 10% detected once. Sequenced: PBMCs. V gene TRBV7-8 combines with J gene TRBJ2-1; 9 positions match TRBD1. This TCR derives from a middle-aged man in good health and CMV-seropositive. CDR3 region: CASSPPTGGSYNEQFF. CDR3 in DNA: TGTGCCAGCAGCCCACCGACAGGGGGGTCCTACAATGAGCAGTTCTTC.